These 16 T cell receptor beta chains originate from one sample sequenced in a study of T cell repertoires in cytomegalovirus infection (dated by TCRdb to the late 2010s). For sequencing, an Illumina HiSeq 1500 was employed. Starting from the raw public reads, TCRdb applied fastp trimming at Q25, assembled clones with MiXCR and retained in-frame beta chains. All rows with the same CDR3 protein become a single entry with the most common DNA and genes. In all, the sample holds approximately 550,000 distinct CDR3 sequences, and approximately 15% of those were seen once. The ten largest clones add up to roughly 25% of the sample. Source material: CD8+ T cells from PBMCs. These receptors came from a human donor in good health (CMV status not recorded). Some clones in this sample may be carry-over from other donors' samples.

This clonotype was observed many times. The chain recombines TRBV11-2 with TRBJ2-1, with TRBD1 matching 11 bases. This CDR3 has 19 amino acids. The germline V gene has CDR1 SGHAT and CDR2 FQNNGV. Trimming removed 2 bases from V and 1 base from J; junction bases left unmatched: 10. This CDR3 reads CASSLRSGQGGGSYNEQFF. CDR3 nucleotides: TGTGCCAGCAGCTTAAGATCGGGACAGGGGGGCGGTTCCTACAATGAGCAGTTCTTC. Variable domain in full (rest from reference TRBV11-2 and TRBJ2-1): EAGVAQSPRYKIIEKRQSVAFWCNPISGHATLYWYQQILGQGPKLLIQFQNNGVVDDSQLPKDRFSAERLKGVDSTLKIQPAKLEDSAVYLCASSLRSGQGGGSYNEQFFGPGTRLTVL.

This clonotype was counted at least ten times. The chain links TRBV7-8 to TRBJ1-4; D unclear. Germline CDR1 and CDR2: SGHVS and FQNEAQ. CDR3 length: 13 amino acids. Trimming pared 6 bases from V and 4 bases from J, leaving 9 bases between. In nucleotides, the CDR3 is TGTGCCAGCAGGGACCTCCTTAATGAAAAACTGTTTTTT. This translates into CASRDLLNEKLFF.

This clonotype was detected only a few times. The V call is TRBV4-1, the J call TRBJ2-1; either TRBD1 or TRBD2 may supply D (5 bases each). Deletions cut 1 base from V and 3 bases from J, with 19 bases between. This CDR3 spans 18 amino acids. Germline-derived CDR1 and CDR2 are MGHRA and YSYEKL. The CDR3 sequence is CASSQGPSGGVIYNEQFF. CDR3 sequence (DNA): TGCGCCAGCAGCCAAGGCCCGTCTGGGGGAGTTATCTACAATGAGCAGTTCTTC.

A note on this clonotype: Relative to the germline gene, one junction end is altered; a read error may explain this. The CDR3 spells CASSLSPGHYVYTF. In nucleotides, the CDR3 is TGTGCCAGCAGTTTATCGCCAGGGCACTATGTCTACACCTTC. The chain uses TRBV27 and TRBJ1-2, with D perhaps matching TRBD1 (5 bases). CDR1 and CDR2 (germline): MNHEY, SMNVEV (reference sequence). CDR3 length: 14 residues.

This clonotype has a count of ten or more. The CDR3 DNA sequence: TGTGCCAGCAGCCCCGCCTCCTCAGATACGCAGTATTTT. Its translation: CASSPASSDTQYF. The gene calls are TRBV7-9 and TRBJ2-3; D is undetermined. Germline CDR1 SEHNR, CDR2 FQNEAQ (reference sequence). V lost 5 bases to trimming and J lost 4 bases, with 10 bases between them. The CDR3 consists of 13 residues.

This clonotype turned up a few times. V gene TRBV5-6 combines with J gene TRBJ2-5, with 9 positions matching TRBD2. Germline trimming cut 0 bases from V and 6 bases from J; bases unmatched to any gene: 6. Germline V gives CDR1 SGHDT, CDR2 YYEEEE. The CDR3 covers 15 residues. The CDR3 DNA is TGTGCCAGCAGCTTGGGCGCGGGGGGGCTCAAGACCCAGTACTTC. The encoded protein is CASSLGAGGLKTQYF. The variable domain in full, with the rest retrieved from reference TRBV5-6 and TRBJ2-5, is DAGVTQSPTHLIKTRGQQVTLRCSPKSGHDTVSWYQQALGQGPQFIFQYYEEEERQRGNFPDRFSGHQFPNYSSELNVNALLLGDSALYLCASSLGAGGLKTQYFGPGTRLLVL.

The chain combines TRBV7-9 with TRBJ1-1; D not resolved. CDR1 is SEHNR and CDR2 is FQNEAQ in the germline V gene (reference sequence). With 5 bases removed from V and 3 bases from J, the gap between germline ends came to 4 bases. CDR3 length: 11 amino acids. The CDR3 sequence: CASSPHTEAFF. CDR3 nucleotides: TGTGCCAGCAGCCCACACACTGAAGCTTTCTTT.

This clonotype was detected many times. The gene calls are TRBV7-6 and TRBJ2-1; 9 nucleotides line up with TRBD2. With V trimmed by 5 bases and J by 0 bases, 11 bases remained unmatched. The CDR3 contains 18 residues. Per the germline V gene, CDR1 is SGHVS and CDR2 is FNYEAQ. The chain's CDR3 is CASSPQLAGLSSYNEQFF. The DNA for the CDR3 is TGTGCCAGCAGCCCCCAACTAGCGGGCCTAAGCTCCTACAATGAGCAGTTCTTC.

This clonotype showed up many times. The rearrangement joins TRBV10-3 to TRBJ2-7, with TRBD2 as a possible D gene (6 bases). Trimming took off 3 bases at V and 0 bases at J, with 15 bases between the two ends. The CDR3 has 16 amino acids. Germline-derived CDR1 and CDR2 are ENHRY and SYGVKD. CDR3 protein: CAISDLNGGSSYEQYF. In nucleotides, the CDR3 is TGTGCCATCAGTGACCTTAACGGGGGTAGCTCCTACGAGCAGTACTTC.

Note on this clonotype: A clone one base away is much larger, so this may be a read error. The chain has TRBV29-1 and TRBJ2-7; tentative D call: TRBD1 (5 bases). The V gene's germline CDR1 is SQVTM and CDR2 ANQGSEA. The CDR3 covers 13 residues. CDR3 in amino acids: CGVETDKPYEQYF. As DNA, the CDR3 is TGCGGCGTTGAGACGGACAAGCCCTACGAGCAGTACTTC.

Regarding this clonotype: At one of its ends the junction is not consistent with the germline gene, which may arise from a read error. This chain connects TRBV28 to TRBJ2-7; 9 bases map to TRBD1. This CDR3 has 15 amino acids. The germline V gene encodes CDR1 MDHEN and CDR2 SYDVKM. The CDR3, as DNA: TGTGCCAGCAGTTTATTTCTGGGACAGGGCCACGCGCAGGACTTC. Its translation is CASSLFLGQGHAQDF.

CDR3 DNA sequence: TGCAGCGTGGGGAGGGGGATGACCTACAATGAGCAGTTCTTC. It yields the protein CSVGRGMTYNEQFF. The V gene is TRBV29-1, the J gene TRBJ2-1, with a possible D match to TRBD2 (7 bases). Trimming took 6 bases from V and 2 from J, leaving 14 bases between them. Germline-derived CDR1 and CDR2 are SQVTM and ANQGSEA. This CDR3 comprises 14 residues.

This clonotype was seen at least ten times. The rearrangement joins TRBV6-6 to TRBJ1-1, with 9 bases that match TRBD1. CDR3 size: 14 residues. CDR1 is MNHNY and CDR2 is SVGAGI in the germline V gene (reference sequence). V shed 6 bases, J shed 4 bases, and the junction held 6 bases outside the gene matches. CDR3 sequence reads: CASSAGTGSTEAFF. The DNA for the CDR3 is TGTGCCAGCAGCGCCGGGACAGGGAGCACTGAAGCTTTCTTT.

This clonotype was found many times. The chain couples TRBV7-9 to TRBJ2-1; 7 bases are a match to TRBD1. Per germline, CDR1 SEHNR and CDR2 FQNEAQ (reference sequence). J gave up 4 bases and V 6 bases, and 0 bases lay outside the gene matches. The length of the CDR3 is 12 residues. CDR3 residues: CASRQGYNEQFF. The CDR3, as DNA: TGTGCCAGCAGACAGGGGTACAATGAGCAGTTCTTC.

This clonotype was seen only a few times. The chain employs TRBV20-1 and TRBJ2-5; D is unclear. Trimming shortened V by 1 base and J by 2 bases, and 5 bases separated the two germline ends. The CDR3 is made up of 12 amino acids. Germline-derived CDR1 and CDR2 are DFQATT and SNEGSKA (reference sequence). CDR3 protein: CSARGFQETQYF. Written as DNA, the CDR3 is TGCAGTGCTAGAGGGTTTCAAGAGACCCAGTACTTC.

This clonotype was counted at least ten times. CDR3 protein: CASDRGWGKAPEAFF. CDR3 nucleotide sequence: TGTGCCAGCGACAGGGGTTGGGGGAAGGCGCCTGAAGCTTTCTTT. The rearrangement uses TRBV19 and TRBJ1-1, with 8 positions matching TRBD1. CDR3 length: 15 residues. V shed 9 bases and J 6 bases; nucleotides not matched to a gene: 15. From germline, CDR1 is LNHDA and CDR2 SQIVND (reference sequence).